The 17 T cell receptor beta chains presented below share a single source sample, sequenced in a study of cytomegalovirus exposure and HLA in healthy donors. Primers included in the PCR were 60 Vbeta and 13 Jbeta primers. TCRdb's table, derived via immunoSEQ multiplex PCR, lists solely in-frame clones and lacks some. The sample records about 140,000 clones, more than 55% being singletons. The source material was PBMCs. Receptors originate from a woman aged 60 to 75 in good health and CMV-seronegative.

The rearrangement uses TRBV2 and TRBJ2-7; 9 bases are shared with TRBD1. The CDR3 spans 15 residues. The junction had 9 bases not matched to a gene; V was cut back by 3 bases and J by 6 bases. Germline V gives CDR1 SNHLY, CDR2 FYNNEI. The CDR3 DNA reads as TGTGCCAGCAGTGAGGGGACAGGGCGGGGTTTCGAGCAGTACTTC. Translation: CASSEGTGRGFEQYF.

V gene TRBV7-9 combines with J gene TRBJ1-2; D is unresolved. Trimming left V 5 bases short and J 4 bases short, with 5 bases between. The CDR3 is 11 residues long. CDR1 SEHNR and CDR2 FQNEAQ come from the germline V gene (reference sequence). The DNA for the CDR3 is TGTGCCAGCAGCCCCTTCTATGGCTACACCTTC. Protein product: CASSPFYGYTF. Full variable domain (rest looked up from reference TRBV7-9 and TRBJ1-2): DTGVSQNPRHKITKRGQNVTFRCDPISEHNRLYWYRQTLGQGPEFLTYFQNEAQLEKSRLLSDRFSAERPKGSFSTLEIQRTEQGDSAMYLCASSPFYGYTFGSGTRLTVV.

The chain uses TRBV4-1 and TRBJ2-1; TRBD2 matches at 10 bases. CDR3 size: 18 residues. J was trimmed by 0 bases and V by 2 bases; bases with no gene match: 7. Germline CDR1 MGHRA, CDR2 YSYEKL. DNA for the CDR3: TGCGCCAGCAGCCAAAGACTAGCGGGCCCAAGCTCCTACAATGAGCAGTTCTTC. Translated, it gives CASSQRLAGPSSYNEQFF.

This chain links TRBV28 with TRBJ1-6; TRBD1 is a possible D gene (6 bases). Germline V gene lookup returns CDR1 MDHEN and CDR2 SYDVKM. The length of the CDR3 is 15 residues. V was clipped by 6 bases and J by 6 bases, with 15 bases between them. CDR3 DNA sequence: TGTGCCAGCAGAACTGGCGGACAGACTAATTCACCCCTCCACTTT. It specifies CASRTGGQTNSPLHF.

V and J are TRBV2 and TRBJ2-5; the match to TRBD2 covers 8 bases. The J call may be wrong; the DNA end is better matched by TRBJ2-7. Per the germline V gene, CDR1 is SNHLY and CDR2 is FYNNEI. CDR3 size: 14 residues. CDR3: CASSGLAGYYEQYF. The CDR3 DNA sequence: TGTGCCAGCAGTGGGCTAGCGGGTTACTACGAGCAGTACTTC.

The J gene is TRBJ1-2, the V gene TRBV29-1; 9 bases agree with TRBD1. Germline V CDR1 and CDR2: SQVTM, ANQGSEA. This CDR3 has 12 residues. The junction had 9 bases not matched to a gene; V was cut back by 6 bases and J by 10 bases. The CDR3 loop reads CSVVGQGASYTF. In DNA, the CDR3 is TGCAGCGTCGTGGGACAGGGAGCCTCCTACACCTTC.

The chain links TRBV19 to TRBJ2-7, with unresolved D. The V end was cut by 4 bases, the J end by 5 bases, with 15 bases between. This CDR3 has 14 residues. CDR1 and CDR2 from the germline V gene are LNHDA and SQIVND (reference sequence). Here the CDR3 reads CASSRARTFDEQYF. In nucleotides, the CDR3 is TGTGCCAGTAGTAGGGCACGAACTTTCGACGAGCAGTACTTC.

The chain joins TRBV20-1 to TRBJ2-5, with D possibly TRBD2 on 5 matching bases. The J call may not be correct, given that the DNA end is closer to TRBJ2-7. This CDR3 comprises 11 residues. The germline CDR1 and CDR2 sequences are DFQATT and SNEGSKA (reference sequence). CDR3 DNA: TGCAGTGCGAGGAGGACGAACGAGCAGTACTTC. Translated, it gives CSARRTNEQYF.

The J gene is TRBJ1-3, the V gene TRBV2; a weak D match, TRBD1 (6 bases). V lost 6 bases and J lost 4, with 10 bases in between. Germline V gene data show CDR1 as SNHLY and CDR2 as FYNNEI. This CDR3 has 13 residues. Here the CDR3 reads CASSPGTGNTIYF. The DNA for the CDR3 is TGTGCCAGCAGCCCCGGGACAGGAAACACCATATATTTT.

V gene TRBV7-2 combines with J gene TRBJ2-1; TRBD2 matches at 13 bases. The CDR3 is 17 residues long. The V and J ends lost 0 bases and 4 bases, in that order; junction bases with no gene match: 3. CDR1 and CDR2 from the germline V gene are SGHTA and FQGNSA. The CDR3 sequence is CASSLAGLAGPYNEQFF. In DNA form, the CDR3 reads TGTGCCAGCAGCTTAGCGGGACTAGCGGGACCTTACAATGAGCAGTTCTTC.

The table lists this clone with a count of one. V usage is TRBV6-1 and J usage is TRBJ1-5, with D perhaps TRBD1 (6 bases). Germline loops: CDR1 MNHNS, CDR2 SASEGT. The ends were cut back, 7 bases at V and 7 bases at J, with 17 bases in the middle. This CDR3 is 14 amino acids long. This CDR3 is CASIWGPSGQPQHF. The CDR3 bases are TGTGCCAGCATCTGGGGGCCTAGCGGGCAGCCCCAGCATTTT.

This clone occurred a few times. The V and J genes are TRBV19 and TRBJ2-2; 12 bases fit TRBD2. Germline CDR1 LNHDA, CDR2 SQIVND (reference sequence). V trimming: 5 bases; J trimming: 4 bases; junction bases outside the gene matches: 11. The CDR3 runs to 18 residues. The CDR3 here is CASSSTSGGSPSTGELFF. CDR3 nucleotides: TGTGCCAGTAGTTCCACTAGCGGGGGGTCCCCCTCCACCGGGGAGCTGTTTTTT.

The gene calls are TRBV7-9 and TRBJ1-5, with a weak D call TRBD1 (6 bases). Per germline, CDR1 SEHNR and CDR2 FQNEAQ (reference sequence). Trimming pared 5 bases from V and 3 bases from J, leaving 11 bases between. The CDR3 contains 14 residues. CDR3 residues: CASSRDIYNQPQHF. Here the CDR3 DNA reads TGTGCCAGCAGCCGGGACATCTACAATCAGCCCCAGCATTTT.

V gene TRBV4-2 combines with J gene TRBJ1-3; no reliable D call. This CDR3 has 16 residues. Germline V CDR1 and CDR2: LGHNA, YNFKEQ. Trimming cost V 0 bases and J 0 bases, with 9 bases left between them. CDR3 bases: TGTGCCAGCAGCCAAGATCCCACCAGCTCTGGAAACACCATATATTTT. Amino acid sequence: CASSQDPTSSGNTIYF.

The V and J genes are TRBV5-1 and TRBJ2-7; 13 positions agree with TRBD2. The CDR3 has 17 residues. The germline CDR1 and CDR2 sequences are SGHRS and YFSETQ. The V and J ends lost 3 bases and 0 bases, in that order; junction bases with no gene match: 6. In DNA form, the CDR3 reads TGCGCCAGCAGCTCCAGACTAGCGGGGGGAAGCTCCTACGAGCAGTACTTC. This sequence encodes CASSSRLAGGSSYEQYF.

The rearrangement links TRBV6-1 to TRBJ1-2; no firm D call. This CDR3 has 12 amino acids. CDR1 and CDR2 from the germline V gene are MNHNS and SASEGT. The V and J ends lost 3 bases and 5 bases respectively, with 7 bases between them. This CDR3 is CASSESAYGYTF. The CDR3, as DNA: TGTGCCAGCAGTGAGAGCGCTTATGGCTACACCTTC.

This rearrangement joins TRBV5-4 to TRBJ2-5; 8 bases are shared with TRBD1. CDR1 and CDR2 from the germline V gene are SGHNT and YYREEE (reference sequence). Trimming took 9 bases from V and 4 from J; bases not matched to a gene: 8. The CDR3 is 13 amino acids. CDR3 DNA: TGTGCCATAGGACAGGGTCGGCGAGAGACCCAGTACTTC. Translation gives CAIGQGRRETQYF.